These T cell receptor beta chains were read from a single sample in a study of blood T cell repertoires in COVID-19. Sequencing used immunoSEQ multiplex PCR; TCRdb keeps in-frame clones, though not all of them. The table has approximately 270,000 clones, 75% to 90% seen once. Input material: peripheral blood. Source of these receptors: a man aged 45 to 65 with acute or convalescent COVID-19. The CDR3 runs from the conserved cysteine through the conserved F or W. A D gene is named only where the DNA matches it firmly. Where a row states a size, it is once, few, many or the class of an expanded clone; other rows omit it.

V gene,D gene,J gene,clone size,CDR3 protein,CDR3 DNA
TRBV3-1/TRBV3-2,NA,TRBJ1-3,NA,CASSQPGFFSGNTIYF,TGTGCCAGCAGCCAGCCAGGATTCTTCTCTGGAAACACCATATATTTT
TRBV19,NA,TRBJ2-1,NA,CASSIYLLNEQFF,TGTGCCAGTAGTATTTACTTACTAAATGAGCAGTTCTTC
TRBV25-1,TRBD1,TRBJ2-6,NA,CASSTTGERANVLTF,TGTGCCAGCAGTACTACAGGGGAAAGGGCCAACGTCCTGACTTTC
TRBV5-5,TRBD1,TRBJ2-1,NA,CASSHAGGSDEQFF,TGTGCCAGCAGCCACGCAGGGGGATCGGATGAGCAGTTCTTC
TRBV27,NA,TRBJ2-2,NA,CASSRSREGTGELFF,TGTGCCAGCAGCCGAAGCAGGGAAGGGACCGGGGAGCTGTTTTTT
TRBV6-5,TRBD2,TRBJ2-5,NA,CASRMGLAGRETQYF,TGTGCCAGCAGGATGGGACTAGCGGGGAGAGAGACCCAGTACTTC
TRBV11-2,TRBD1,TRBJ1-2,NA,CASSLTGAGYGYTF,TGTGCCAGCAGCTTAACAGGGGCGGGGTATGGCTACACCTTC
TRBV4-1,TRBD1,TRBJ2-3,NA,CASSQRDRGAGATDTQYF,TGCGCCAGCAGCCAACGGGACAGGGGGGCGGGAGCTACAGATACGCAGTATTTT
TRBV5-1,NA,TRBJ2-7,few,CASSFDSRMGEQYF,TGCGCCAGCAGCTTTGACAGTCGAATGGGAGAGCAGTACTTC
TRBV7-3,NA,TRBJ1-1,few,CASSFGTFGVMNTEAFF,TGTGCCAGCAGCTTCGGGACTTTCGGGGTCATGAACACTGAAGCTTTCTTT
TRBV10-1,TRBD2,TRBJ2-1,NA,CASSGLGSGGSNEQFF,TGCGCCAGCAGTGGTCTGGGTAGCGGGGGTTCCAATGAGCAGTTCTTC
TRBV6-4,TRBD1,TRBJ1-6,NA,CASSESGQGNSPLHF,TGTGCCAGCAGTGAATCGGGACAGGGCAATTCACCCCTCCACTTT
TRBV10-3,NA,TRBJ1-5,NA,CATTDSNQPQHF,TGTGCCACCACAGATAGCAATCAGCCCCAGCATTTT
TRBV18,TRBD1,TRBJ2-7,NA,CASSPPGQAEQYF,TGTGCCAGCTCACCACCGGGACAGGCCGAGCAGTACTTC
TRBV21-1,NA,TRBJ1-6,NA,CASSVPQGRLTPLHF,TGTGCCAGCAGCGTTCCACAGGGGAGACTTACACCCCTCCACTTT
TRBV6-5,NA,TRBJ1-1,NA,CASSLRTGRTEAFF,TGTGCCAGCAGTCTAAGAACAGGGAGAACTGAAGCTTTCTTT
TRBV11-2,NA,TRBJ1-5,NA,CASSLGGQPQHF,TGTGCCAGCAGCTTAGGGGGCCAGCCCCAGCATTTT
TRBV9,TRBD1,TRBJ1-2,NA,CASSVEDRATRGDYGYTF,TGTGCCAGCAGCGTAGAGGACAGGGCCACGCGAGGGGACTATGGCTACACCTTC
TRBV5-5,TRBD1,TRBJ1-2,NA,CASSYQGADGYTF,TGTGCCAGCAGTTACCAGGGGGCCGATGGCTACACCTTC
TRBV21-1,NA,TRBJ2-7,NA,CASSPSGEQYF,TGTGCCAGCAGCCCCTCGGGAGAGCAGTACTTC
TRBV2,TRBD1,TRBJ1-2,NA,CASTLLGGASNYGYTF,TGTGCCAGCACCCTATTAGGGGGCGCCTCTAACTATGGCTACACCTTC
TRBV5-6,NA,TRBJ1-2,NA,CASSLDRQNNYGYTF,TGTGCCAGCAGCCTAGACAGGCAAAATAACTATGGCTACACCTTC
TRBV30,NA,TRBJ1-2,NA,CAWSSGRIPGGYTF,TGTGCCTGGAGTAGTGGGAGGATCCCGGGAGGCTACACCTTC
TRBV5-1,TRBD1,TRBJ1-2,NA,CASSPGVGQGAGYTF,TGCGCCAGCAGCCCGGGGGTTGGGCAGGGGGCTGGCTACACCTTC
TRBV7-9,NA,TRBJ1-2,NA,CASTLHLPEGDGYTF,TGTGCCAGCACCCTCCATTTACCCGAGGGGGATGGCTACACCTTC
TRBV5-1,NA,TRBJ2-7,NA,CASSPGEYEQYF,TGCGCCAGCAGCCCAGGGGAGTACGAGCAGTACTTC
TRBV6-4,NA,TRBJ1-2,NA,CASREDYGAYGYTF,TGTGCCAGCAGGGAGGACTACGGGGCCTATGGCTACACCTTC
TRBV5-5,NA,TRBJ2-7,NA,CASSLSRLGASYEQYF,TGTGCCAGCAGCTTATCCCGGTTAGGGGCCTCCTACGAGCAGTACTTC
TRBV5-1,TRBD2,TRBJ2-5,once,CASSLVVSGGSETQYF,TGCGCCAGCAGCTTGGTAGTTAGCGGGGGGTCGGAGACCCAGTACTTC
TRBV5-1,NA,TRBJ1-5,NA,CASSLDPTSQPQHF,TGCGCCAGCAGCTTGGACCCGACTAGTCAGCCCCAGCATTTT
TRBV9,NA,TRBJ1-1,NA,CASSVAEITEAFF,TGTGCCAGCAGCGTAGCGGAGATCACTGAAGCTTTCTTT
TRBV21-1,NA,TRBJ2-7,NA,CASSRKDPDRGNFTYEQYF,TGTGCCAGCAGCCGTAAAGATCCGGACAGGGGAAATTTCACCTACGAGCAGTACTTC
TRBV24-1,NA,TRBJ2-1,NA,CATSGRGNDYNEQFF,TGTGCCACCAGTGGCCGCGGGAATGACTACAATGAGCAGTTCTTC
TRBV9,TRBD1,TRBJ1-6,NA,CASSRGQEVAYNSPLHF,TGTGCCAGCAGTCGGGGACAGGAAGTCGCCTATAATTCACCCCTCCACTTT
TRBV7-6,TRBD1,TRBJ2-7,NA,CASSPGTGSYEQYF,TGTGCCAGCAGCCCCGGGACAGGGTCCTACGAGCAGTACTTC
TRBV19,TRBD2,TRBJ2-3,NA,CASTARTSGGYTDTQYF,TGTGCCAGTACCGCCCGGACTAGCGGGGGGTACACAGATACGCAGTATTTT
TRBV30,NA,TRBJ2-7,few,CAWSVGVYYEQYF,TGTGCCTGGAGTGTCGGGGTATACTACGAGCAGTACTTC
TRBV19,NA,TRBJ2-2,NA,CASRNDYDHYTGELFF,TGTGCCAGTAGAAATGACTACGACCATTACACCGGGGAGCTGTTTTTT
TRBV5-1,TRBD1,TRBJ1-1,few,CASSLGQGADWAFF,TGCGCCAGCAGCTTGGGACAGGGGGCGGATTGGGCTTTCTTT
TRBV12-3/TRBV12-4,NA,TRBJ1-2,once,CASSRSTNYGYTF,TGTGCCAGCAGTCGGAGCACTAACTATGGCTACACCTTC
TRBV5-4,NA,TRBJ2-7,NA,CASRMGGQSSYEQYF,TGTGCCAGCAGGATGGGGGGACAGAGCTCCTACGAGCAGTACTTC
TRBV7-9,TRBD1,TRBJ1-2,NA,CASSLAGQGKGYTF,TGTGCCAGCAGCTTAGCGGGACAGGGGAAAGGCTACACCTTC